Presented here are 27 T cell receptor beta chains from one specimen sequenced in a study of OX40 agonist ivuxolimab in advanced cancers. Measured with immunoSEQ multiplex PCR; TCRdb has only the in-frame clones, and not every one. The repertoire has approximately 49,000 clones, 75% to 85% of them found once; the top ten carry roughly 1.2%. This sample comprised CD4+ or CD8+ T cells sorted from blood, obtained in a trial of the OX40 agonist ivuxolimab. These receptors all come from an adult with an advanced solid tumor such as melanoma, head and neck, liver or kidney cancer.

With respect to this clone: This is likely a read error, given that the CDR3 carries no conserved phenylalanine or tryptophan at its end. CDR3 bases: TGCAGCGCCGGGGGGACATTATATGGCTACACCCTC. Its protein is CSAGGTLYGYTL. The chain recombines TRBV29-1 with TRBJ1-2; perhaps TRBD1 as D (6 bases). V was pared by 7 bases and J by 5 bases, with 14 bases between. The CDR3 is made up of 12 amino acids. Germline CDR1 SQVTM, CDR2 ANQGSEA.

This sequence joins TRBV5-1 and TRBJ2-5; TRBD2 aligns across 8 bases. Losses at the gene ends were 0 bases for V and 2 bases for J; bases not matched to a gene: 6. Germline V lookup: CDR1 SGHRS, CDR2 YFSETQ. This CDR3 region has 16 residues. CDR3 nucleotides: TGCGCCAGCAGCTTGGGAAGCGGGGGACCTCAAGAGACCCAGTACTTC. This translates into CASSLGSGGPQETQYF.

The chain joins TRBV7-9 to TRBJ2-7; D not certain. V lost 4 bases to trimming and J lost 2 bases, with 9 bases between them. Germline V gene lookup returns CDR1 SEHNR and CDR2 FQNEAQ (reference sequence). The CDR3 runs to 13 residues. Written as DNA, the CDR3 is TGTGCCAGCAGCTCGACGGTTACCTACGAGCAGTACTTC. Translating it yields CASSSTVTYEQYF.

The CDR3 DNA reads as TGTGCCAGCAGCGCCGCGACAGGGCCCTCCTACGAGCAGTACTTC. It is translated as CASSAATGPSYEQYF. The rearrangement links TRBV9 to TRBJ2-7; TRBD1 matches 7 bases. J was trimmed by 0 bases and V by 3 bases; bases with no gene match: 6. The CDR3 runs 15 residues. Looked up from germline, CDR1 is SGDLS and CDR2 is YYNGEE.

The rearrangement joins TRBV5-1 to TRBJ1-1; 7 positions match TRBD1. The CDR3 is made up of 13 amino acids. After removal of 0 bases from V and 11 bases from J, the junction contained 7 bases not matched to a gene. Germline CDR1 SGHRS, CDR2 YFSETQ. CDR3 sequence: CASSLGEGAEAFF. CDR3 nucleotides: TGCGCCAGCAGCTTGGGGGAGGGGGCAGAGGCTTTCTTT. Full variable domain (outside the CDR3, taken from reference TRBV5-1 and TRBJ1-1): KAGVTQTPRYLIKTRGQQVTLSCSPISGHRSVSWYQQTPGQGLQFLFEYFSETQRNKGNFPGRFSGRQFSNSRSEMNVSTLELGDSALYLCASSLGEGAEAFFGQGTRLTVV.

This chain uses TRBV6-6 with TRBJ2-6; 8 bases fit TRBD1. Germline trimming cut 6 bases from V and 1 base from J; bases unmatched to any gene: 5. The CDR3 loop spans 16 amino acids. The germline CDR1 and CDR2 sequences are MNHNY and SVGAGI (reference sequence). CDR3 nucleotide sequence: TGTGCCAGCAGGAACAGGGGGAGATCTGGGGCCAACGTCCTGACTTTC. It is translated as CASRNRGRSGANVLTF.

The V call is TRBV7-2, the J call TRBJ2-1; a weak D match, TRBD2 (6 bases). CDR1 and CDR2 from the germline V gene are SGHTA and FQGNSA. The germline V and J ends were trimmed by 0 bases and 7 bases, with 22 bases remaining between them. CDR3 length equals 18 residues. The CDR3 region is CASSLAFFGGLERNEQFF. For the CDR3, the DNA is TGTGCCAGCAGCTTAGCGTTTTTCGGGGGACTCGAGCGGAATGAGCAGTTCTTC.

The chain links TRBV27 to TRBJ1-6; 8 nucleotides agree with TRBD1. Germline CDR1 is MNHEY and CDR2 is SMNVEV (reference sequence). This CDR3 is 15 amino acids long. V lost 2 bases, J lost 15 bases, and 12 bases stayed unmatched. CDR3 bases: TGTGCCAGCAGTTTAACCGGGACAGGTTCATTGGTCCTCCACTTT. The encoded protein is CASSLTGTGSLVLHF.

CDR3 amino acids: CASSLGLALDTQYF. The CDR3 coding sequence is TGTGCCAGCAGCTTGGGACTAGCTTTAGATACGCAGTATTTT. The chain recombines TRBV5-4 with TRBJ2-3, with TRBD2 matching over 7 bases. Trimming took 0 bases from V and 5 from J; bases not matched to a gene: 3. Germline V lookup: CDR1 SGHNT, CDR2 YYREEE (reference sequence). The CDR3 is 14 amino acids.

V is TRBV7-2 and J is TRBJ2-5, with D perhaps matching TRBD2 (5 bases). Germline V gene data show CDR1 as SGHTA and CDR2 as FQGNSA. The V end was cut by 6 bases, the J end by 4 bases, with 12 bases between. CDR3 length: 13 residues. The CDR3 sequence: CASSPGKGETQYF. DNA for the CDR3: TGTGCCAGCAGTCCCGGGAAAGGAGAGACCCAGTACTTC.

The genes are TRBV6-5 and TRBJ2-2; the D gene is possibly TRBD2 (6 bases). Germline V lookup: CDR1 MNHEY, CDR2 SVGAGI. This CDR3 has 13 amino acids. The germline V and J ends were trimmed by 6 bases and 4 bases, with 9 bases remaining between them. CDR3 nucleotides: TGTGCCAGCAGCCTGGGGGGCACCGGGGAGCTGTTTTTT. Its protein is CASSLGGTGELFF.

The chain has TRBV4-1 and TRBJ2-3; no reliable D call. V dropped 3 bases and J dropped 3 bases, with 7 bases sitting between them. Germline CDR1 reads MGHRA; CDR2 reads YSYEKL. The CDR3 runs 13 residues. CDR3 nucleotide sequence: TGCGCCAGCAGCCACGGATTTACAGATACGCAGTATTTT. Translation: CASSHGFTDTQYF.

The V and J genes are TRBV29-1 and TRBJ1-1, with 7 bases that match TRBD1. The CDR3 length is 15 residues. Per the germline V gene, CDR1 is SQVTM and CDR2 is ANQGSEA. The trim removed 3 bases at V and 2 bases at J, leaving 9 bases unmatched. CDR3 sequence (DNA): TGCAGCGTTGATGGCCAGGGGGGAGTAAACACTGAAGCTTTCTTT. Its protein is CSVDGQGGVNTEAFF.

The chain couples TRBV30 to TRBJ1-2; 7 bases agree with TRBD1. This CDR3 is built from 18 residues. J was trimmed by 0 bases and V by 4 bases; bases with no gene match: 17. Germline CDR1 is GTSNPN and CDR2 is SVGIG (reference sequence). CDR3 DNA sequence: TGTGCCTGGACCTCGTTGGGGGACAGCTATACTACTAACTATGGCTACACCTTC. Amino acids: CAWTSLGDSYTTNYGYTF.

The CDR3 reads CASSSAGTGLRGQYF. The CDR3 nucleotides read TGTGCCAGTAGTTCCGCCGGGACAGGCCTCAGGGGGCAGTACTTC. The V gene is TRBV19, the J gene TRBJ2-7; TRBD1 matches 8 bases. J gave up 9 bases and V 5 bases, and 15 bases lay outside the gene matches. The CDR3 sequence is 15 residues long. Germline CDR1 LNHDA, CDR2 SQIVND (reference sequence).

The V gene is TRBV7-9, the J gene TRBJ2-7; TRBD2 is a possible D gene (7 bases). Germline V CDR1 and CDR2: SEHNR, FQNEAQ (reference sequence). The ends were cut back, 11 bases at V and 1 base at J, with 15 bases in the middle. This CDR3 is 13 amino acids long. DNA of the CDR3: TGTGCCCTAGGGGGGGGCAGATCCTACGAGCAGTACTTC. Amino acids: CALGGGRSYEQYF. The full variable domain, rest sourced from reference TRBV7-9 and TRBJ2-7, is DTGVSQNPRHKITKRGQNVTFRCDPISEHNRLYWYRQTLGQGPEFLTYFQNEAQLEKSRLLSDRFSAERPKGSFSTLEIQRTEQGDSAMYLCALGGGRSYEQYFGPGTRLTVT.

This clone was seen once. The J gene is TRBJ2-7, the V gene TRBV5-6, with a tentative D call TRBD1 (6 bases). The CDR3 is 12 residues long. Germline lookup yields CDR1 SGHDT and CDR2 YYEEEE. Trimming stripped 1 base from V and 6 bases from J, with 8 bases between. The CDR3: CASSLTGFEQYF. CDR3 sequence (DNA): TGTGCCAGCAGCTTGACAGGGTTCGAGCAGTACTTC.

This clone has just a few counts. V gene TRBV6-5 combines with J gene TRBJ2-7; D gene unclear. CDR3 length: 14 amino acids. Per germline, CDR1 MNHEY and CDR2 SVGAGI. Trimming stripped 6 bases from V and 3 bases from J, with 15 bases between. CDR3 bases: TGTGCCAGCAGCGCCGCTGGGGTATACTACGAGCAGTACTTC. It yields the protein CASSAAGVYYEQYF.

This chain connects TRBV2 to TRBJ2-7; TRBD1 aligns across 8 bases. In germline, CDR1 is SNHLY, CDR2 FYNNEI. J lost 4 bases, V lost 8 bases, and 10 bases had no gene match. The CDR3 consists of 14 residues. The CDR3 nucleotides read TGTGCCAGCGGGAGAGGACAGGGAAATTACGAGCAGTACTTC. Protein sequence: CASGRGQGNYEQYF. The full variable domain, rest sourced from reference TRBV2 and TRBJ2-7, is EPEVTQTPSHQVTQMGQEVILRCVPISNHLYFYWYRQILGQKVEFLVSFYNNEISEKSEIFDDQFSVERPDGSNFTLKIRSTKLEDSAMYFCASGRGQGNYEQYFGPGTRLTVT.

The V call is TRBV6-5, the J call TRBJ1-2; 7 bases line up with TRBD1. Germline lookup yields CDR1 MNHEY and CDR2 SVGAGI. The CDR3 runs 13 residues. V was clipped by 6 bases and J by 6 bases; unmatched bases: 7. The CDR3 loop is CASSPRQGNGYTF. The CDR3 DNA sequence: TGTGCCAGCAGCCCCCGACAGGGCAATGGCTACACCTTC.

The genes are TRBV7-9 and TRBJ2-1; 13 nucleotides agree with TRBD2. Germline V CDR1 and CDR2: SEHNR, FQNEAQ (reference sequence). CDR3 length equals 19 residues. V shed 5 bases, J shed 0 bases, and the junction held 10 bases outside the gene matches. The CDR3 here is CASSPTTSGGISSYNEQFF. The CDR3 DNA reads as TGTGCCAGCAGCCCGACGACTAGCGGGGGGATTAGCTCCTACAATGAGCAGTTCTTC.

The rearrangement joins TRBV7-8 to TRBJ2-5; no clear D gene. The germline V and J ends were trimmed by 0 bases and 1 base, with 12 bases remaining between them. The CDR3 runs 16 residues. Germline V gene data show CDR1 as SGHVS and CDR2 as FQNEAQ. The CDR3 spells CASSLAVAHSQETQYF. In DNA, the CDR3 is TGTGCCAGCAGCTTAGCGGTCGCGCACTCCCAAGAGACCCAGTACTTC. The full variable domain, with the rest looked up from reference TRBV7-8 and TRBJ2-5, is GAGVSQSPRYKVAKRGQDVALRCDPISGHVSLFWYQQALGQGPEFLTYFQNEAQLDKSGLPSDRFFAERPEGSVSTLKIQRTQQEDSAVYLCASSLAVAHSQETQYFGPGTRLLVL.

The V and J genes are TRBV30 and TRBJ1-2; TRBD1 agrees at 8 bases. The CDR3 has 13 amino acids. Per germline, CDR1 GTSNPN and CDR2 SVGIG (reference sequence). The junction had 12 bases not matched to a gene; V was cut back by 7 bases and J by 8 bases. CDR3 bases: TGTGCCTACACAACAGGGGGTGGGACCGGCTACACCTTC. This translates into CAYTTGGGTGYTF. Complete variable domain (other parts from reference TRBV30 and TRBJ1-2): SQTIHQWPATLVQPVGSPLSLECTVEGTSNPNLYWYRQAAGRGLQLLFYSVGIGQISSEVPQNLSASRPQDRQFILSSKKLLLSDSGFYLCAYTTGGGTGYTFGSGTRLTVV.

The rearrangement uses TRBV10-2 and TRBJ1-6; D is unresolved. Germline V gene sequence: CDR1 WSHSY, CDR2 SAAADI. The V end lost 7 bases, the J end lost 8 bases, and 12 bases lay between the germline ends. This CDR3 spans 13 amino acids. Here the CDR3 reads CASILGIDSPLHF. CDR3 coding DNA: TGCGCCAGCATACTAGGGATAGATTCACCCCTCCACTTT.

The CDR3 is CASSKTPWKRYEQYF. CDR3 nucleotide sequence: TGTGCCAGCAGCAAAACCCCGTGGAAACGCTACGAGCAGTACTTC. This sequence joins TRBV21-1 and TRBJ2-7. TRBV21-1 is deemed a pseudogene. The CDR3 sequence is 15 residues long.

The chain uses TRBV7-8 and TRBJ2-7; 15 bases map to TRBD2. V lost 2 bases, J lost 3 bases, and 2 bases stayed unmatched. The CDR3 is 16 residues long. Germline V lookup: CDR1 SGHVS, CDR2 FQNEAQ. The CDR3 DNA is TGTGCCAGCAGCTTATGGACTAGCGGGGGGGTCTACGAGCAGTACTTC. Translated, it gives CASSLWTSGGVYEQYF.

The chain couples TRBV10-3 to TRBJ2-7; 7 bases line up with TRBD1. This CDR3 spans 14 amino acids. Looked up from germline, CDR1 is ENHRY and CDR2 is SYGVKD. The V segment lost 6 bases and the J segment 1 base; nucleotides outside the gene matches: 6. Here the CDR3 reads CAIRTGTLSYEQYF. The CDR3 DNA sequence: TGTGCCATCAGGACAGGGACCCTGTCCTACGAGCAGTACTTC.